This T cell receptor (beta chain) was recorded in a study of CD8+CD57+ T cells in acquired aplastic anemia. All patients picked for sequencing had shown, by flow cytometry, an expansion of CD8+CD57+ cells. The CDR3 runs 15 residues. Trimming at V came to 11 bases and at J to 4 bases, leaving 13 bases not matched to a gene. Germline V gene data show CDR1 as SNHLY and CDR2 as FYNNEI. Using genomic DNA as the template, TCR beta VDJ and CDR3 profiling was carried out. TCRdb reanalysed the reads using MiXCR and keeps one entry per CDR3 protein. The top ten hold roughly 60% of the sample, which has some 98,000 distinct CDR3 sequences, about 67% seen once.

This TCR derives from a human donor with aplastic anemia. The rearrangement uses TRBV2 and TRBJ1-3, with 8 bases that match TRBD1. The source material was sorted CD4+, CD8+, or CD8+CD57+ T cells (not recorded which) from PBMCs. This CDR3 reads CASQSGRGLGNTIYF. The DNA for the CDR3 is TGTGCCTCCCAGTCGGGCAGGGGGCTAGGAAACACCATATATTTT.